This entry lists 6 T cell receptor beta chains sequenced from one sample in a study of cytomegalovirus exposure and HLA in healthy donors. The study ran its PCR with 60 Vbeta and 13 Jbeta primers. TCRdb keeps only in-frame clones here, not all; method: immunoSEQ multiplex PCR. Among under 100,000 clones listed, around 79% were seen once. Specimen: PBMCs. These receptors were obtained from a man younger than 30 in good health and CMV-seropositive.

CDR3 DNA sequence: TGCGCCAGCAGCCTGCTCAGGGCACAAGAGACCCAGTACTTC. Amino acids: CASSLLRAQETQYF. The chain recombines TRBV5-1 with TRBJ2-5, with a tentative D call TRBD1 (5 bases). The germline CDR1 and CDR2 sequences are SGHRS and YFSETQ. The CDR3 consists of 14 residues. The V end lost 4 bases, the J end lost 2 bases, and 12 bases lay between the germline ends. The variable domain in full, completed from reference TRBV5-1 and TRBJ2-5, reads KAGVTQTPRYLIKTRGQQVTLSCSPISGHRSVSWYQQTPGQGLQFLFEYFSETQRNKGNFPGRFSGRQFSNSRSEMNVSTLELGDSALYLCASSLLRAQETQYFGPGTRLLVL.

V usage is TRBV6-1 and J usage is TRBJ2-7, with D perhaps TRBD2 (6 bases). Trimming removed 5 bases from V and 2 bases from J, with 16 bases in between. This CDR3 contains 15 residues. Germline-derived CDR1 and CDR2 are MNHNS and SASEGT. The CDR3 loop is CASSLTRLVPYEQYF. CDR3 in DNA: TGTGCCAGCAGTCTTACCCGACTAGTACCCTACGAGCAGTACTTC.

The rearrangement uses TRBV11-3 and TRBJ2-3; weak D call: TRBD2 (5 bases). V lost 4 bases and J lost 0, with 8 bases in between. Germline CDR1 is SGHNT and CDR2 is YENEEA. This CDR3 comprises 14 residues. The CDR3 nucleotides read TGTGCCAGCAGCTCGACTAAAAGCACAGATACGCAGTATTTT. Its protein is CASSSTKSTDTQYF.

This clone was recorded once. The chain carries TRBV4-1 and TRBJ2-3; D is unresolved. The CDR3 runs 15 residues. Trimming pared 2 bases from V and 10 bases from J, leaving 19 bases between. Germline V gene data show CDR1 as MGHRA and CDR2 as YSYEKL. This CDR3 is CASSQLMTPPRSQYF. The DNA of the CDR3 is TGCGCCAGCAGCCAACTGATGACTCCCCCCCGGTCGCAGTATTTT.

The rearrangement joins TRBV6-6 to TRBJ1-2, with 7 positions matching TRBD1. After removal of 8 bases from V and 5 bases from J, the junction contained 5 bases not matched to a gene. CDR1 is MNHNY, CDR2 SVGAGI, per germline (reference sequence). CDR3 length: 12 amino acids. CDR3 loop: CASADRPYGYTF. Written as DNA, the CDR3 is TGTGCCAGCGCGGACAGGCCGTATGGCTACACCTTC.

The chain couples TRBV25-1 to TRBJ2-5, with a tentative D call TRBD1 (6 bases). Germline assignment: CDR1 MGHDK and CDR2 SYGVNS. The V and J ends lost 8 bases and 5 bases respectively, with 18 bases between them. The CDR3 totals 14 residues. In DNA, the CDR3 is TGTGCCAGCGTTCCCGGTGGAAGGGGGGAGACCCAGTACTTC. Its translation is CASVPGGRGETQYF.